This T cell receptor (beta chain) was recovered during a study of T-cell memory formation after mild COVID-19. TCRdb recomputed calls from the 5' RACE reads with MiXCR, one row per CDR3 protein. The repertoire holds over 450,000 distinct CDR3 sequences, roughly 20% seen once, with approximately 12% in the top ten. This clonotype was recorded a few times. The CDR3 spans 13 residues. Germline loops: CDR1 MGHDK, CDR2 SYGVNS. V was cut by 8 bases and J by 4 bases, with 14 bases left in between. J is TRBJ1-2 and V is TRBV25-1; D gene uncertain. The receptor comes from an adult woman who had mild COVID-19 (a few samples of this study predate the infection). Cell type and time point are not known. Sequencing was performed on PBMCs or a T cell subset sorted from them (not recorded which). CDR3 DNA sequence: TGTGCCAGCCGACGAGCAGGAGGCTATGGCTACACCTTC. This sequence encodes CASRRAGGYGYTF.